This T cell receptor beta chain comes out of a study of blood T cell repertoires in COVID-19. At the level of the study: Acute and convalescent COVID-19 samples came from the United States, Italy and Spain.

Germline V gene data show CDR1 as LNHNV and CDR2 as YYDKDF (reference sequence). The CDR3 has 18 amino acids. V lost 0 bases to trimming and J lost 2 bases; unmatched junction nucleotides: 10. Original data processing: Quantification of nucleated cells was approximated via reference gene primer amplification. The method was immunoSEQ multiplex PCR; TCRdb's version includes in-frame clones alone and lacks a portion of them. That table furnishes V, J and clone size, whereas the DNA furnished D and trimming. The data hold around 260,000 clones, with about 89% observed a single time. The J gene is TRBJ2-3, the V gene TRBV15; 8 bases match TRBD1. This clonotype was sampled from a woman aged 30 to 39 with COVID-19, enrolled during active disease. The sample was peripheral blood. Written as DNA, the CDR3 is TGTGCCACCAGCAGAGATAGGAGCCAGGGGGCCTACACAGATACGCAGTATTTT. This translates into CATSRDRSQGAYTDTQYF.